The sequence of this T cell receptor (beta chain) was determined in a study of T cell repertoires in cytomegalovirus infection. As for the study in general: From public TCR beta signatures came an indication of both CMV infection and matching HLA type.

V gave up 7 bases and J gave up 6 bases, with 22 bases separating them. Germline CDR1 is SEHNR and CDR2 is FQNEAQ (reference sequence). The CDR3 runs 15 residues. TCRdb reanalysed the reads using MiXCR and keeps one entry per CDR3 protein. The sample includes around 900,000 distinct CDR3 sequences, about a third of them seen just once. In this sample, this clonotype turned up a few times. Its antigen is unknown. The chain has TRBV7-9 and TRBJ2-7; the D gene is possibly TRBD2 (6 bases). Source: cultured CD8+ T cells from PBMCs, taken from culture after CMV antigen stimulation. This receptor was taken from a human donor in good health (CMV status not recorded). Some clones in this sample may be carry-over from other donors' samples. CDR3 loop: CASKSGDSRFAEQYF. CDR3 bases: TGTGCCAGCAAGAGTGGGGACTCCAGGTTCGCCGAGCAGTACTTC.